What follows are 14 T cell receptor beta chains derived from one specimen sequenced in a study of Ad26.COV2.S vaccination and SARS-CoV-2 variants. Clones were sequenced by immunoSEQ multiplex PCR, and TCRdb holds only the in-frame ones, with some missing. The sample gives about 370,000 clones, approximately 86% of which show up once; roughly 3% is in the top ten. This sample's treatment: approximately 18 received Ad26.COV2.S at low or high dose, single or two shots; about 5 received placebo; per-sample allocation not given. After the first vaccine or placebo injection, samples were drawn on day 63. Here the sequenced sample was peripheral blood, taken in a trial of Ad26.COV2.S vaccine versus placebo. Source of these receptors: a person between 18 and 60 years old who received the Ad26.COV2.S COVID-19 vaccine or a placebo.

The chain couples TRBV4-1 to TRBJ2-7; 12 bases fit TRBD1. Unmatched junction bases numbered 5, after V lost 3 bases and J lost 5 bases. The CDR3 has 15 amino acids. Germline CDR1 and CDR2: MGHRA and YSYEKL. For the CDR3, the DNA is TGCGCCAGCAGCCAGCCGGGACAGGGGGCAAACGAGCAGTACTTC. This translates into CASSQPGQGANEQYF.

Comment on this clone: Sequence at one end of the junction differs from germline and may be a read error. The rearrangement joins TRBV7-8 to TRBJ1-3; no clear D gene. Germline V lookup: CDR1 SGHVS, CDR2 FQNEAQ. This CDR3 region has 14 residues. For the CDR3, the DNA is TGTGCCAGCAGCTTAGACAGTTCTGAAAACACCATATATTTT. Its translation: CASSLDSSENTIYF. Looking up the rest from reference TRBV7-8 and TRBJ1-3 gives the full variable domain: GAGVSQSPRYKVAKRGQDVALRCDPISGHVSLFWYQQALGQGPEFLTYFQNEAQLDKSGLPSDRFFAERPEGSVSTLKIQRTQQEDSAVYLCASSLDSSENTIYFGEGSWLTVV.

V is TRBV7-2 and J is TRBJ2-7; D unresolved. This CDR3 region has 13 residues. The germline V and J ends were trimmed by 1 base and 1 base, with 5 bases remaining between them. Looked up from germline, CDR1 is SGHTA and CDR2 is FQGNSA. CDR3 loop: CASSLEQSYEQYF. DNA of the CDR3: TGTGCCAGCAGCTTAGAACAGTCCTACGAGCAGTACTTC.

This clone has a handful of counts. The V and J genes are TRBV12-3 or TRBV12-4 and TRBJ1-2, with unresolved D. V lost 5 bases, J lost 4 bases, and 11 bases lay in between. The CDR3 is 13 amino acids. The CDR3 is CASSLLGLYGYTF. The CDR3 nucleotides are TGTGCCAGCAGTCTCTTGGGCCTCTATGGCTACACCTTC.

This chain uses TRBV6-6 with TRBJ1-5; 9 nucleotides line up with TRBD1. Germline trimming cut 4 bases from V and 5 bases from J; bases unmatched to any gene: 9. Germline V lookup: CDR1 MNHNY, CDR2 SVGAGI (reference sequence). The CDR3 runs to 16 residues. The CDR3 region has the DNA TGTGCCAGCAGTTCCCGGACAGGGGCGGGGGATCAGCCCCAGCATTTT. This translates into CASSSRTGAGDQPQHF.

This clone was seen once. The J gene is TRBJ2-1, the V gene TRBV5-1; TRBD2 agrees at 7 bases. Germline V gene sequence: CDR1 SGHRS, CDR2 YFSETQ. The length of the CDR3 is 15 residues. V gave up 3 bases and J gave up 3 bases; unmatched junction bases: 6. Here the CDR3 reads CASSSLGTNYNEQFF. The CDR3 DNA reads TGCGCCAGCAGCTCACTCGGGACTAACTACAATGAGCAGTTCTTC.

The chain uses TRBV7-9 and TRBJ1-2, with D possibly TRBD1 on 5 matching bases. Germline V CDR1 and CDR2: SEHNR, FQNEAQ (reference sequence). V lost 7 bases, J lost 4 bases, and 25 bases lay in between. CDR3 size: 17 residues. In DNA form, the CDR3 reads TGTGCCAGCACAAGGGAGGTGGGGGTGTTAAATCTCTATGGCTACACCTTC. This gives the protein CASTREVGVLNLYGYTF.

The genes are TRBV15 and TRBJ1-4; D gene uncertain. The CDR3 has 14 amino acids. Germline CDR1 reads LNHNV; CDR2 reads YYDKDF (reference sequence). V lost 1 base, J lost 5 bases, and 8 bases lay in between. The CDR3 DNA is TGTGCCACCAGCAGAGTCCAGGAAAATGAAAAACTGTTTTTT. Protein: CATSRVQENEKLFF.

The J gene is TRBJ2-1, the V gene TRBV7-2, with a possible D match to TRBD2 (7 bases). This CDR3 is built from 16 residues. Germline V gene data show CDR1 as SGHTA and CDR2 as FQGNSA. Trimming cost V 4 bases and J 2 bases, with 15 bases left between them. The CDR3 nucleotides read TGTGCCAGCAGCTCCTGGGCGGGGGCTGCCTACAATGAGCAGTTCTTC. This sequence encodes CASSSWAGAAYNEQFF.

This chain links TRBV10-1 with TRBJ2-3; 7 bases fit TRBD2. The V segment lost 2 bases and the J segment 6 bases; nucleotides outside the gene matches: 5. CDR1 and CDR2 (germline): WNHNN, SYGVQD (reference sequence). The CDR3 length is 14 residues. CDR3 sequence: CASSEERGTDTQYF. CDR3 DNA sequence: TGCGCCAGCAGTGAGGAGCGGGGAACCGATACGCAGTATTTT.

CDR3 in DNA: TGTGCCAGCAGAAATCAGGGGGCGGCTAATGAAAAACTGTTTTTT. Translation: CASRNQGAANEKLFF. The gene calls are TRBV6-5 and TRBJ1-4; TRBD1 aligns across 8 bases. The CDR3 runs 15 residues. Per germline, CDR1 MNHEY and CDR2 SVGAGI. The trim removed 6 bases at V and 3 bases at J, leaving 6 bases unmatched.

The gene calls are TRBV6-5 and TRBJ2-1; 8 nucleotides agree with TRBD2. This CDR3 is built from 16 residues. After removal of 2 bases from V and 3 bases from J, the junction contained 6 bases not matched to a gene. Germline CDR1 and CDR2: MNHEY and SVGAGI. The CDR3 protein is CASSYRSGGHYNEQFF. The DNA of the CDR3 is TGTGCCAGCAGTTACCGAAGCGGGGGACACTACAATGAGCAGTTCTTC.

This chain uses TRBV4-1 with TRBJ2-7; TRBD1 is a possible D gene (6 bases). This CDR3 contains 18 residues. The V and J ends lost 1 base and 0 bases respectively, with 19 bases between them. Germline CDR1 and CDR2: MGHRA and YSYEKL. In DNA form, the CDR3 reads TGCGCCAGCAGCCAAGTTTGGACCGGGACACGCTCCTCCTACGAGCAGTACTTC. This gives the protein CASSQVWTGTRSSYEQYF.

The V and J genes are TRBV11-2 and TRBJ2-7; 10 positions agree with TRBD2. Looked up from germline, CDR1 is SGHAT and CDR2 is FQNNGV. The CDR3 consists of 14 residues. The ends lost 3 bases at V and 4 bases at J; junction bases unmatched: 3. As DNA, the CDR3 is TGTGCCAGCAGCTTTAGCGGGGGGCAATACGAGCAGTACTTC. This encodes CASSFSGGQYEQYF.